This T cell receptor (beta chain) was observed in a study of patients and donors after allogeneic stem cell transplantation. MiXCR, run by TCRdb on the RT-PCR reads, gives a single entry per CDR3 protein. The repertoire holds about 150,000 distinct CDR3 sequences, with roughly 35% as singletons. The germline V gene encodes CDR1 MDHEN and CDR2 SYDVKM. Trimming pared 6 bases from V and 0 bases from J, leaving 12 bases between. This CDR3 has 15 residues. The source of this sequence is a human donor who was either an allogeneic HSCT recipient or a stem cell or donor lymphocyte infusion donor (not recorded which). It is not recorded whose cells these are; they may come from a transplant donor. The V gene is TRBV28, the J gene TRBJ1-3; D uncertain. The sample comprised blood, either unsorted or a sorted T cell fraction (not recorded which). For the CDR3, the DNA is TGTGCCAGCAGGGGCCAGCCTTACTCTGGAAACACCATATATTTT. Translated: CASRGQPYSGNTIYF. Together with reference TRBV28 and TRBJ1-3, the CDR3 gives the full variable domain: DVKVTQSSRYLVKRTGEKVFLECVQDMDHENMFWYRQDPGLGLRLIYFSYDVKMKEKGDIPEGYSVSREKKERFSLILESASTNQTSMYLCASRGQPYSGNTIYFGEGSWLTVV.